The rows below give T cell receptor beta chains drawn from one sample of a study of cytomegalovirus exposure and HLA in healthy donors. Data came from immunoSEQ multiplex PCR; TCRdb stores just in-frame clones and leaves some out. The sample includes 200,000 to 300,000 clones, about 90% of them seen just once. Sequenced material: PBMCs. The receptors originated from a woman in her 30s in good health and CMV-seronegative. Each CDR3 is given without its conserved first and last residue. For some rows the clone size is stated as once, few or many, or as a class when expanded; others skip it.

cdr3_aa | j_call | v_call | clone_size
SPLGLAGAYNEQF | TRBJ2-1 | TRBV29-1 | NA
ASSFGQSSNQPQH | TRBJ1-5 | TRBV5-5 | NA
APRGYT | TRBJ1-2 | TRBV23-1 | NA
ATSRGTYLYEQY | TRBJ2-7 | TRBV15 | NA
ASRTALAGDEQF | TRBJ2-1 | TRBV11-2 | NA
ASSLEGTSVNNEQF | TRBJ2-1 | TRBV5-1 | once
ASSRTAGGHNEQF | TRBJ2-1 | TRBV10-1 | NA
ASSESWDVQETQY | TRBJ2-5 | TRBV25-1 | NA
ASSAWDSSLRNTEAF | TRBJ1-1 | TRBV9 | NA
ASSKERQSYNEQF | TRBJ2-1 | TRBV21-1 | NA
ASSPGQGSYNEQF | TRBJ2-1 | TRBV4-3 | NA
SVVVGKVAGEQY | TRBJ2-7 | TRBV29-1 | NA
ASSFSGGVYIQY | TRBJ2-4 | TRBV5-6 | once
ASSFGGDEQY | TRBJ2-7 | TRBV28 | once
ASGLYGYNEQF | TRBJ2-1 | TRBV27 | NA
SVDVSGTPL | TRBJ1-5 | TRBV29-1 | NA
ASSEVLAGREQY | TRBJ2-7 | TRBV6-1 | NA
ASSPITDTQY | TRBJ2-3 | TRBV7-2 | NA
ASSPDSTSTDTQY | TRBJ2-3 | TRBV18 | NA
ATRTGGAYEQY | TRBJ2-7 | TRBV13 | NA
ASRLQGGREAF | TRBJ1-1 | TRBV6-5 | NA
ASSMSLTGGNEQF | TRBJ2-1 | TRBV5-5 | NA
ASSSDGDRETQY | TRBJ2-5 | TRBV28 | NA
AISESAGSYEQY | TRBJ2-7 | TRBV10-3 | NA
ASSSGGQGAYEQY | TRBJ2-7 | TRBV5-6 | NA
ASSTSGRGVDTQY | TRBJ2-3 | TRBV11-3 | NA
ASYKQGGGGANVLT | TRBJ2-6 | TRBV28 | NA
ASMHGQGTDTQY | TRBJ2-3 | TRBV27 | NA
ASSSSHRYGYT | TRBJ1-2 | TRBV5-1 | few
ASSFGAANTGELF | TRBJ2-2 | TRBV5-1 | NA
ASTIIGGEQY | TRBJ2-7 | TRBV7-3 | NA
ASQLGQGKETQY | TRBJ2-5 | TRBV6-6 | once
ASSLVSSTDTQY | TRBJ2-3 | TRBV7-6 | NA
AISEATSGFYNEQF | TRBJ2-1 | TRBV10-3 | once
ASSFPGDTQY | TRBJ2-3 | TRBV5-4 | NA
ASSLETGQNYGYT | TRBJ1-2 | TRBV28 | NA
ASSFSGSADTQY | TRBJ2-3 | TRBV7-6 | NA
ASSPLTLEQY | TRBJ2-7 | TRBV25-1 | NA
SVDRGSYGYT | TRBJ1-2 | TRBV29-1 | few
ASSQGLAGAVCTDTQY | TRBJ2-3 | TRBV23-1 | NA
ASSFVGGGQETQY | TRBJ2-5 | TRBV28 | NA
ASVYTRRSSYEQY | TRBJ2-7 | TRBV6-1 | NA
ASRRGSYEQY | TRBJ2-7 | TRBV25-1 | NA
ASSPGRDFSYEQY | TRBJ2-7 | TRBV4-1 | NA
ASTRSGSATDTQY | TRBJ2-3 | TRBV9 | NA